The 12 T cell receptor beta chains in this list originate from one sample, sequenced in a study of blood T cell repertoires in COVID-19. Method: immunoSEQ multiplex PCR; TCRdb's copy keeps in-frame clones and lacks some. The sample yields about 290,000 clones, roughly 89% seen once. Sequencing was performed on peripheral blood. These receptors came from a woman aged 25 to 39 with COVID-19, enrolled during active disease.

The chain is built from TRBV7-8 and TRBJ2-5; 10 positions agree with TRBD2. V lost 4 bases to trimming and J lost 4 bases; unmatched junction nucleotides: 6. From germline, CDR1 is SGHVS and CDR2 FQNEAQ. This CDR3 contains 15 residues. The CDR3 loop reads CASSYGTSVVETQYF. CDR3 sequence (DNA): TGTGCCAGCAGCTACGGGACTAGCGTGGTAGAGACCCAGTACTTC.

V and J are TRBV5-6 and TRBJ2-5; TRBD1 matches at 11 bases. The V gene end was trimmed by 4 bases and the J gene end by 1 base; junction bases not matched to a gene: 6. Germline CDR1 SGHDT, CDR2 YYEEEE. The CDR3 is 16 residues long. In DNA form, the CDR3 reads TGTGCCAGCAGCGCGGGACAGGGGGGGATCCAAGAGACCCAGTACTTC. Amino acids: CASSAGQGGIQETQYF.

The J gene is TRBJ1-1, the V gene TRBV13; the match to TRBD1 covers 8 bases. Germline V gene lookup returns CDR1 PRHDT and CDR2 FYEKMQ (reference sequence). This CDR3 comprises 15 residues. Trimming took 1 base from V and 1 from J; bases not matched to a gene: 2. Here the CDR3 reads CASSLAGQGNTEAFF. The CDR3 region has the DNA TGTGCCAGCAGCTTAGCCGGACAGGGGAACACTGAAGCTTTCTTT. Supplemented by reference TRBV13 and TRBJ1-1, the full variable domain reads AAGVIQSPRHLIKEKRETATLKCYPIPRHDTVYWYQQGPGQDPQFLISFYEKMQSDKGSIPDRFSAQQFSDYHSELNMSSLELGDSALYFCASSLAGQGNTEAFFGQGTRLTVV.

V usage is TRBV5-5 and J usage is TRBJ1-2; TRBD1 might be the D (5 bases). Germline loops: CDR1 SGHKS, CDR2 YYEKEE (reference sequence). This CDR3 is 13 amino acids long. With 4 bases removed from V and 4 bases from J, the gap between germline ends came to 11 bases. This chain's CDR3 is CASSPDRAYGYTF. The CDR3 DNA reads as TGTGCCAGCAGCCCAGACAGAGCCTATGGCTACACCTTC.

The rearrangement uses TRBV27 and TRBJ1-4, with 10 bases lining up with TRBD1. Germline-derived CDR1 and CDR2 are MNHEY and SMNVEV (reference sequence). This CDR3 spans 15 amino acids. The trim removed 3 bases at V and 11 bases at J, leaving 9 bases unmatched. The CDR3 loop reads CASSFSGTGAVKLFF. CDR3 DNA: TGTGCCAGCAGTTTTTCCGGGACAGGGGCCGTGAAACTGTTTTTT.

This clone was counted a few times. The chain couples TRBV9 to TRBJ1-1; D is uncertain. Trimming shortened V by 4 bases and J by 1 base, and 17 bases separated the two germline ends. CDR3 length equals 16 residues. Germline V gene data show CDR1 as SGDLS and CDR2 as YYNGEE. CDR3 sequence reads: CASSPRLNRPNTEAFF. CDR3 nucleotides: TGTGCCAGCAGCCCACGTCTAAACAGACCGAACACTGAAGCTTTCTTT.

The CDR3 DNA follows: TGTGCCAGCAGCCCAGACAGGGGGAGCACTGAAGCTTTCTTT. Amino acid sequence: CASSPDRGSTEAFF. The chain is built from TRBV7-2 and TRBJ1-1; 9 positions agree with TRBD1. Trimming took 5 bases from V and 4 from J; bases not matched to a gene: 5. Per germline, CDR1 SGHTA and CDR2 FQGNSA. This CDR3 has 14 residues. Using reference TRBV7-2 and TRBJ1-1 for the parts outside the CDR3, the full variable domain is GAGVSQSPSNKVTEKGKDVELRCDPISGHTALYWYRQSLGQGLEFLIYFQGNSAPDKSGLPSDRFSAERTGGSVSTLTIQRTQQEDSAVYLCASSPDRGSTEAFFGQGTRLTVV.

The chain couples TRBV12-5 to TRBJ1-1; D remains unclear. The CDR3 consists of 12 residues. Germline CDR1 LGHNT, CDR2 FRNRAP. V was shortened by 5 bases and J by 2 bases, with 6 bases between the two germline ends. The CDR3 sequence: CASGTLNTEAFF. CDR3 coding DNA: TGTGCTAGTGGTACTCTAAACACTGAAGCTTTCTTT. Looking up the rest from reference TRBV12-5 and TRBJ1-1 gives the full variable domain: DARVTQTPRHKVTEMGQEVTMRCQPILGHNTVFWYRQTMMQGLELLAYFRNRAPLDDSGMPKDRFSAEMPDATLATLKIQPSEPRDSAVYFCASGTLNTEAFFGQGTRLTVV.

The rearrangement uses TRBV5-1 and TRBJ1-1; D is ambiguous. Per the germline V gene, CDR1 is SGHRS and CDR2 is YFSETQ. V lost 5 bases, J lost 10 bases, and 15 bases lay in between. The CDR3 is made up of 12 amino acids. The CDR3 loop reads CASREGGNPAFF. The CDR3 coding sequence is TGCGCCAGCAGAGAAGGCGGGAATCCAGCTTTCTTT. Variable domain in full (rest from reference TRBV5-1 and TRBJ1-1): KAGVTQTPRYLIKTRGQQVTLSCSPISGHRSVSWYQQTPGQGLQFLFEYFSETQRNKGNFPGRFSGRQFSNSRSEMNVSTLELGDSALYLCASREGGNPAFFGQGTRLTVV.

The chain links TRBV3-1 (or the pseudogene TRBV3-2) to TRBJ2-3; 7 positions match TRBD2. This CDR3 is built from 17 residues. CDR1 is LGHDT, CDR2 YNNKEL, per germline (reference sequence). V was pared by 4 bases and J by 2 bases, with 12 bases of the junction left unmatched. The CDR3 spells CASSRYQERGSTDTQYF. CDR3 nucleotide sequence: TGTGCCAGCAGCCGATACCAAGAGCGGGGATCCACAGATACGCAGTATTTT.

The CDR3 sequence: CASTGGWTGFSNEQFF. The CDR3 region has the DNA TGTGCCAGTACCGGTGGGTGGACAGGGTTTTCCAATGAGCAGTTCTTC. The chain employs TRBV19 and TRBJ2-1; 8 bases line up with TRBD1. The CDR3 length is 16 residues. Trimming took 7 bases from V and 6 from J; bases not matched to a gene: 14. Germline loops: CDR1 LNHDA, CDR2 SQIVND (reference sequence).

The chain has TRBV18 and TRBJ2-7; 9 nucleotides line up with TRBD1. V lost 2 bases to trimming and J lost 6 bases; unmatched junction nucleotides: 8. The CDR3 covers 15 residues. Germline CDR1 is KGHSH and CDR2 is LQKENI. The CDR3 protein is CASSPSMGQGSEQYF. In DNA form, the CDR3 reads TGTGCCAGCTCACCATCCATGGGACAGGGAAGCGAGCAGTACTTC.